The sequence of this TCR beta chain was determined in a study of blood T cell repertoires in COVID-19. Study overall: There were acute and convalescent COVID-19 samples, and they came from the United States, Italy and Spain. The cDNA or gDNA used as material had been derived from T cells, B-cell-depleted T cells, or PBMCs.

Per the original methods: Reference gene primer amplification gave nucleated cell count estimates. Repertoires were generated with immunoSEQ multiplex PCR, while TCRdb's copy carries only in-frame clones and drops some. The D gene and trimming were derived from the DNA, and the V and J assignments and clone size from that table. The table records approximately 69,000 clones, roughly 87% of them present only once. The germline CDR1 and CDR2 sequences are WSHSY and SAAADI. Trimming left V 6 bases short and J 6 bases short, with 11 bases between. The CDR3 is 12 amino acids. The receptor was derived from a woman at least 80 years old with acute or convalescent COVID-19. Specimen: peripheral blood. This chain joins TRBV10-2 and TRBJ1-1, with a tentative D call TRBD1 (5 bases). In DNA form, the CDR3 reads TGCGCCAGCAGGACAGTCCCGGCTGAAGCTTTCTTT. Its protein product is CASRTVPAEAFF.